What follows describes a single TCR beta chain. This sequence may be a read error, since a much larger clone differs from it by one base. The library came from three nested PCR rounds adapted from ARM-PCR protocols. One entry per CDR3 protein results from TCRdb running MiXCR on the multiplex PCR reads. The sample holds over 80,000 distinct CDR3 sequences, 75% to 85% seen once. The template was RNA from unsorted bulk tissue. More than 3 cm separated this lung sample from the edge of the tumor. Donors were chemotherapy-naive, newly diagnosed lung cancer surgical patients in China, August–late 2014. These data belong to a study of tumor and adjacent non-tumor tissue in lung cancer. CDR1 is DFQATT and CDR2 is SNEGSKA in the germline V gene (reference sequence). V gave up 8 bases and J gave up 2 bases, with 16 bases separating them. CDR3 size: 14 residues.

Sequenced sample: distant non-tumor lung tissue. This sequence originates from a man aged 55 to 70 with small cell lung cancer. The genes are TRBV20-1 and TRBJ1-5; D not certain. DNA of the CDR3: TGCAGTACTATAGAGGGAAGGGGCAATCAGCCCCAGCATTTT. Translating gives CSTIEGRGNQPQHF.